This T cell receptor (beta chain) emerged from a study of blood T cell repertoires in COVID-19. Looking at the study overall: The analysed material was cDNA or gDNA that came from T cells, B-cell-depleted T cells, or PBMCs.

Germline values: CDR1 KGHSH, CDR2 LQKENI. V was pared by 5 bases and J by 0 bases, with 11 bases between. The CDR3 is 14 amino acids. Original methodology: For nucleated cells, counts were estimated from reference gene primer amplification. The assay was immunoSEQ multiplex PCR, and TCRdb's table has in-frame clones only and misses some. The DNA gave D and trimming, while V, J and clone size come from that table. The profile shows approximately 230,000 clones, around nine tenths of them singletons. The sequence derives from an elderly man with acute or convalescent COVID-19. V usage is TRBV18 and J usage is TRBJ2-7; possibly TRBD2 for D (6 bases). Sequences were obtained from peripheral blood. The CDR3 coding sequence is TGTGCCAGCTCAGGGCAGGAGGGCTCCTACGAGCAGTACTTC. Its translation: CASSGQEGSYEQYF.